These 4 T cell receptor beta chains were all obtained from the same sample, sequenced in a study of Ad26.COV2.S vaccination and SARS-CoV-2 variants. Method: immunoSEQ multiplex PCR; TCRdb's copy keeps in-frame clones and lacks some. The sample contains about 320,000 clones, about 90% of which appear only once. Treatment defined: some 20 received Ad26.COV2.S at low or high dose, single or two shots; a few received placebo; per-sample allocation not given. Sample collection was performed on day 63 after the first vaccine or placebo injection. Sequences were derived from peripheral blood, sampled in a trial of Ad26.COV2.S vaccine versus placebo. All receptors derive from a person aged 18 to 59 who received the Ad26.COV2.S COVID-19 vaccine or a placebo.

The rearrangement uses TRBV28 and TRBJ1-4, with TRBD1 matching over 7 bases. The germline V gene encodes CDR1 MDHEN and CDR2 SYDVKM. The V and J ends lost 6 bases and 3 bases, in that order; junction bases with no gene match: 10. The CDR3 consists of 16 residues. In DNA, the CDR3 is TGTGCCAGCAGCGATGGCTGGACAGGTCCTAATGAAAAACTGTTTTTT. Translated: CASSDGWTGPNEKLFF.

The table lists this clone with a count of one. The chain couples TRBV5-1 to TRBJ2-5; D not resolved. The CDR3 length is 13 residues. Germline CDR1 SGHRS, CDR2 YFSETQ. V dropped 3 bases and J dropped 2 bases, with 8 bases sitting between them. The CDR3 here is CASSSTGQETQYF. The CDR3 bases are TGCGCCAGCAGCTCCACCGGTCAAGAGACCCAGTACTTC.

The J gene is TRBJ2-5, the V gene TRBV5-1, with 7 positions matching TRBD1. Germline loops: CDR1 SGHRS, CDR2 YFSETQ. V shed 4 bases and J 1 base; nucleotides not matched to a gene: 1. CDR3 length: 13 amino acids. CDR3 in amino acids: CASSGDSQETQYF. The CDR3 DNA reads as TGCGCCAGCAGCGGGGACAGCCAAGAGACCCAGTACTTC.

This clone occurred once. The CDR3 coding sequence is TGTGCCAGTAGCTATGGGACAGGGGTCTATGGCTACACCTTC. Its protein is CASSYGTGVYGYTF. V and J are TRBV19 and TRBJ1-2; 10 bases map to TRBD1. V lost 6 bases and J lost 4; bases outside the gene matches: 5. Germline V CDR1 and CDR2: LNHDA, SQIVND (reference sequence). The CDR3 is 14 residues long.